This TCR beta chain is drawn from a study of blood T cell repertoires in COVID-19. Whole-study context: Sites in the United States, Italy and Spain provided acute and convalescent COVID-19 samples. The cDNA or gDNA used as material had been derived from T cells, B-cell-depleted T cells, or PBMCs.

The junction had 5 bases not matched to a gene; V was cut back by 4 bases and J by 2 bases. Germline loops: CDR1 SGHNT, CDR2 YYREEE (reference sequence). This CDR3 comprises 14 residues. Study processing details: Reference gene primer amplification gave estimated nucleated cell counts. Measured with immunoSEQ multiplex PCR; TCRdb has only the in-frame clones, and not every one. V and J calls and clone size follow that table, whereas D and trimming were derived from the DNA. The data contain 150,000 to 200,000 clones, more than 65% of them seen just once; the ten biggest clones take up about a tenth. This TCR was recovered from a man between 65 and 85 years old with active or convalescent COVID-19. The source material was peripheral blood. This chain connects TRBV5-4 to TRBJ1-2; 7 positions agree with TRBD1. The CDR3 region has the DNA TGTGCCAGCAGCCAAGTAGGGGGCAACTATGGCTACACCTTC. Translation gives CASSQVGGNYGYTF.